This T cell receptor beta chain emerged from a study of blood T cells in healthy people across ages. General study findings and limits: Long-lived donors exceeded aged donors in naive CD4+ cells and diversity.

Through a sample-barcoded 5' primer and a J-beta primer mix, a second PCR was run for about 7 to 12 cycles. TCRdb re-called the 5' RACE reads through MiXCR, storing one row per CDR3 protein. The sample holds just under 550,000 distinct CDR3 sequences, around 24% seen once. A note on this clonotype: Its antigen remains unidentified.

The sample was also linked to a second study, of T cells of mothers and their children. That source reports: Donation came from a few healthy Caucasian mothers together with their six children.

The clonotype comes from a boy aged 5-17 years in good health. Source material: blood.

CDR3 sequence: CASSQVGFRGPQPQHF. DNA for the CDR3: TGCGCCAGCAGCCAAGTCGGGTTTCGGGGACCTCAGCCCCAGCATTTT. The gene calls are TRBV4-1 and TRBJ1-5, with D possibly matching TRBD1 (5 bases). Looked up from germline, CDR1 is MGHRA and CDR2 is YSYEKL. This CDR3 has 16 residues. V was cut by 1 base and J by 6 bases, with 16 bases left in between.